A selection of T cell receptor beta chains follows, all from one sample in a study of T cells after posttransplantation cyclophosphamide. Sequenced by immunoSEQ multiplex PCR; TCRdb stores in-frame clones only, minus some. The table records 37,000 or so clones without singletons, the ten largest covering roughly 5.9%. Material: PBMCs. These receptors were obtained from a man aged 25-45 years in good health and a related stem cell transplant donor. CDR3s include the opening cysteine and the closing phenylalanine or tryptophan. D genes are given only for firm matches. Size values are once, few and many counts, or a class for expanded clones, and some rows have none.

J gene | clone size | V gene | D gene | CDR3 DNA | CDR3 protein
TRBJ2-7 | . | TRBV2 | TRBD2 | TGTGCCAGCACCAGCGGGGGGGGGTTGGCTAACGAGCAGTACTTC | CASTSGGGLANEQYF
TRBJ1-5 | many | TRBV5-6 | . | TGTGCCAGCAGCTTAAGAGGTAATCAGCCCCAGCATTTT | CASSLRGNQPQHF
TRBJ1-4 | many | TRBV5-6 | TRBD1 | TGTGCCAGCAGCATCCAGGGGGCGCGGGAAAAACTGTTTTTT | CASSIQGAREKLFF
TRBJ1-6 | . | TRBV27 | TRBD1 | TGTGCCAGCACCAGGACAGGGGACGTAAATTCACCCCTCCACTTT | CASTRTGDVNSPLHF
TRBJ1-5 | many | TRBV28 | . | TGTGCCAGCAGTCCCTTGAGAGGGAGCAATCAGCCCCAGCATTTT | CASSPLRGSNQPQHF
TRBJ2-7 | many | TRBV7-8 | TRBD2 | TGTGCCAGCAGCTCCGGACTAGCCGGCTCCTACGAGCAGTACTTC | CASSSGLAGSYEQYF
TRBJ1-6 | many | TRBV4-1 | TRBD1 | TGCGCCAGCAGCCAAGTCACAGGGGCATTAGGGTCACCCCTCCACTTT | CASSQVTGALGSPLHF
TRBJ1-6 | many | TRBV11-2 | . | TGTGCCAGCAGCTTACTTGGAGAGGGCTCCTGGGATTCACCCCTCCACTTT | CASSLLGEGSWDSPLHF
TRBJ1-5 | many | TRBV12-5 | TRBD1 | TGTGCTAGTGGTTTGGTACACCCAGGGGGTAGCAATCAGCCCCAGCATTTT | CASGLVHPGGSNQPQHF
TRBJ1-1 | many | TRBV4-1 | . | TGCGCCAGCAGCCAAACAGGCGCGAACACTGAAGCTTTCTTT | CASSQTGANTEAFF
TRBJ1-5 | many | TRBV12-3/TRBV12-4 | . | TGTGCCAGCAGTTCCCAGGTTACGATGGATCAGCCCCAGCATTTT | CASSSQVTMDQPQHF
TRBJ2-3 | few | TRBV9 | TRBD2 | TGTGCCAGCAGCCCAGGACTAGCGGTTGGATTAGATACGCAGTATTTT | CASSPGLAVGLDTQYF
TRBJ1-5 | . | TRBV12-3/TRBV12-4 | TRBD1 | TGTGCCAGCAGGCGCACCGGGACAGATTATCAGCCCCAGCATTTT | CASRRTGTDYQPQHF
TRBJ2-2 | many | TRBV6-4 | . | TGTGCCAGCAGCCTAACAGCTGGCGGGGAGCTGTTTTTT | CASSLTAGGELFF
TRBJ1-2 | many | TRBV9 | . | TGTGCCAGCAGGGGAGCGGATGGCTACACCTTC | CASRGADGYTF
TRBJ1-5 | many | TRBV12-3/TRBV12-4 | TRBD1 | TGTGCCAGCAGTTTCATGGACAGGCAACATCGGAATCAGCCCCAGCATTTT | CASSFMDRQHRNQPQHF
TRBJ1-2 | . | TRBV12-3/TRBV12-4 | TRBD1 | TGTGCCAGCAGGAGACAGGGCGGATTTGGCTACACCTTC | CASRRQGGFGYTF
TRBJ2-2 | many | TRBV24-1 | . | TGTGCCACCAGTGATTTTCGGGGGTTCACCGGGGAGCTGTTTTTT | CATSDFRGFTGELFF
TRBJ2-3 | . | TRBV6-5 | . | TGTGCCAGCAGTTACCAACAGGGATTCGGTGCAGATACGCAGTATTTT | CASSYQQGFGADTQYF
TRBJ2-7 | many | TRBV5-4 | TRBD2 | TGTGCCAGCAGCCCGAGGGGTGGGAGGGAAACACTCGAGCAGTACTTC | CASSPRGGRETLEQYF
TRBJ2-4 | many | TRBV24-1 | . | TGTGCCACCAGTGATCCTACTGACAAGGGGACCAAAAACATTCAGTACTTC | CATSDPTDKGTKNIQYF
TRBJ1-6 | few | TRBV30 | TRBD1 | TGTGCCTGGAGGGACCCGGGACAGTCGGCCTCACCCCTCCACTTT | CAWRDPGQSASPLHF
TRBJ1-2 | . | TRBV11-2 | TRBD1 | TGTGCCAGCAGTCTGACAGGGGGCGTCTATGGCTACACCTTC | CASSLTGGVYGYTF
TRBJ1-5 | many | TRBV19 | TRBD1 | TGTGCCAGTAGTTCCCGGGACAGGGGCCGGCAGCCCCAGCATTTT | CASSSRDRGRQPQHF
TRBJ2-1 | many | TRBV6-1 | TRBD1 | TGTGCCAGCAGTGGACGGACAGGGGGCAATGAGCAGTTCTTC | CASSGRTGGNEQFF
TRBJ1-4 | many | TRBV2 | . | TGTGCCAGCAGCCGGACGCCGGGGGGTAATGAAAAACTGTTTTTT | CASSRTPGGNEKLFF
TRBJ2-7 | many | TRBV18 | TRBD1 | TGTGCCAGCTCACCTGACAGGGGGAGCTACGAGCAGTACTTC | CASSPDRGSYEQYF
TRBJ2-7 | many | TRBV27 | . | TGTGCCAGCAGTTTATCTAGTGTCCCCTACGAGCAGTACTTC | CASSLSSVPYEQYF
TRBJ2-1 | many | TRBV6-1 | . | TGTGCCAGCAGTGAAGCAGGGGCGTCATTAAGCTCCTACAATGAGCAGTTCTTC | CASSEAGASLSSYNEQFF
TRBJ2-7 | many | TRBV15 | TRBD2 | TGTGCCACCAGCAGAGGGCGGGGGGGCGAACGGGAGGCGCAGTACTTC | CATSRGRGGEREAQYF
TRBJ2-7 | many | TRBV7-9 | TRBD1 | TGTGCCAGCAGCTCACTGACAGGGGTGGGCTACGAGCAGTACTTC | CASSSLTGVGYEQYF
TRBJ1-3 | many | TRBV12-3/TRBV12-4 | . | TGTGCCAGCAGTTTAGTCGGCTCTGGAAACACCATATATTTT | CASSLVGSGNTIYF
TRBJ1-1 | many | TRBV25-1 | . | TGTGCCAGCAGTGAATTGACAGCAAACGAAGCTTTCTTT | CASSELTANEAFF
TRBJ2-7 | many | TRBV6-5 | TRBD2 | TGTGCCAGCAGTTACTCGAGCGGGGGCGCGGCCTACGAGCAGTACTTC | CASSYSSGGAAYEQYF
TRBJ1-4 | many | TRBV5-1 | TRBD1 | TGCGCCAGCAGCTTGTCAGGGGGGAATGAAAAACTGTTTTTT | CASSLSGGNEKLFF
TRBJ2-1 | many | TRBV29-1 | . | TGCAGTGCCGGACTTCCAGACGAGCAGTTCTTC | CSAGLPDEQFF
TRBJ2-5 | . | TRBV15 | . | TGTGCCACCAGCAGGGGAGGAGGCCGGGGGACCCAGTACTTC | CATSRGGGRGTQYF
TRBJ2-3 | many | TRBV19 | . | TGTGCCAGTAGTCGACCAGGAACAGATACGCAGTATTTT | CASSRPGTDTQYF
TRBJ1-3 | many | TRBV6-5 | . | TGTGCCAGCAGTTACAAGGGCTCTGGAAACACCATATATTTT | CASSYKGSGNTIYF
TRBJ2-3 | many | TRBV19 | TRBD1 | TGTGCCAGTAGTATACGGGACAGGGAGGCAGATACGCAGTATTTT | CASSIRDREADTQYF
TRBJ2-2 | many | TRBV7-8 | . | TGTGCCAGCAGCCCGGGACTCCAGAACACCGGGGAGCTGTTTTTT | CASSPGLQNTGELFF